This section outlines one T cell receptor (beta chain) sequence together with its context. The ends lost 0 bases at V and 0 bases at J; junction bases unmatched: 2. The CDR3 extends over 17 amino acids. Germline values: CDR1 SGHRS, CDR2 YFSETQ. Despite likely unrecorded immune exposures, the donors were nominally healthy at the time of sampling. The record originates from a study of cytomegalovirus exposure and HLA in healthy donors. PCR primers comprised 60 Vbeta and 13 Jbeta primers. Sequenced by immunoSEQ multiplex PCR; TCRdb stores in-frame clones only, minus some. The table lists 120,000 or so clones, more than 65% of them singletons.

The chain uses TRBV5-1 and TRBJ2-2, with 10 bases fitting TRBD2. Sequencing was performed on PBMCs. The receptor comes from a man aged 25-45 years in good health and CMV-seropositive. For the CDR3, the DNA is TGCGCCAGCAGCTTGGAGCTAGCGGGGGCGAACACCGGGGAGCTGTTTTTT. It yields the protein CASSLELAGANTGELFF.